This T cell receptor beta chain appears in the sequencing data of a study of blood T cell repertoires in COVID-19. Study background: Whether acute or convalescent, the COVID-19 samples came from the United States, Italy and Spain. PBMCs, B-cell-depleted T cells, or T cells provided the cDNA or gDNA that made up the material.

Authors' methods: Estimation of nucleated cell counts relied on the amplification of reference gene primers. Profiling relied on immunoSEQ multiplex PCR, and the TCRdb table lists in-frame clones only, not all of them. The DNA gave D and trimming, while V, J and clone size come from that table. The top ten hold roughly 2% of the sample, which has roughly 230,000 clones, around 90% seen once. Germline V gene data show CDR1 as SEHNR and CDR2 as FQNEAQ (reference sequence). The CDR3 has 14 amino acids. V lost 4 bases and J lost 4; bases outside the gene matches: 6. This clone was found a few times. The chain carries TRBV7-9 and TRBJ2-7, with 8 bases identical to TRBD1. This sequence was found in a woman aged 60-75 years with COVID-19, enrolled during active disease. The material sequenced was peripheral blood. The CDR3 bases are TGTGCCAGCAGCTCGGGACAGGACGGGTACGAGCAGTACTTC. It codes for CASSSGQDGYEQYF.